This T cell receptor (beta chain) was observed in a study of cytomegalovirus exposure and HLA in healthy donors. CDR1 and CDR2 (germline): SQVTM, ANQGSEA. The ends were cut back, 3 bases at V and 13 bases at J, with 15 bases in the middle. This CDR3 has 11 amino acids. It was with 60 Vbeta and 13 Jbeta primers that the PCR ran. As processed by the authors: Among the unique TCR beta chains that a later analysis counted, about 85 million in all, 9.5 million to 11 million were shared. Profiled with immunoSEQ multiplex PCR; TCRdb holds only in-frame clones, not every one. D and trimming come from the DNA, and the V and J calls and clone size come from that table. The sample has roughly 130,000 clones; just over 65% are singletons.

The chain carries TRBV29-1 and TRBJ1-2; a possible D gene is TRBD1 (5 bases). The TCR comes from a man aged 18 to 30 in good health and CMV-seronegative. The source material was PBMCs. CDR3 nucleotides: TGCAGCGTTGATCAACGCCCAGGGTGCACCTTC. As protein: CSVDQRPGCTF.